Below, 25 T cell receptor beta chains from the same sample are listed, as sequenced in a study of T cell responses to AZD1222 COVID-19 vaccine. Method: immunoSEQ multiplex PCR; TCRdb's copy keeps in-frame clones and lacks some. The data show 150,000 to 200,000 clones, 88% seen once. Sequenced here: peripheral blood, sampled 28 days after the second AZD1222 dose. These receptors were taken from an adult who received the AZD1222 COVID-19 vaccine.

This sequence joins TRBV3-1 (or the pseudogene TRBV3-2) and TRBJ2-7; 11 bases are shared with TRBD2. The CDR3 sequence is 14 residues long. Losses at the gene ends were 5 bases for V and 6 bases for J; bases not matched to a gene: 6. Looked up from germline, CDR1 is LGHDT and CDR2 is YNNKEL (reference sequence). The CDR3 DNA follows: TGTGCCAGCAGCTCCCTAGCGGGAGGCATCGAGCAGTACTTC. Encoded protein: CASSSLAGGIEQYF.

V gene TRBV28 combines with J gene TRBJ2-6; perhaps TRBD2 as D (5 bases). The ends were cut back, 2 bases at V and 4 bases at J, with 9 bases in the middle. Germline V CDR1 and CDR2: MDHEN, SYDVKM. CDR3 length: 15 residues. Here the CDR3 DNA reads TGTGCCAGCAGTTTAACGGGGTACGGGGCCAACGTCCTGACTTTC. This gives the protein CASSLTGYGANVLTF.

This chain connects TRBV7-2 to TRBJ2-7, with D hard to call. The germline V gene encodes CDR1 SGHTA and CDR2 FQGNSA. V was cut by 2 bases and J by 2 bases, with 10 bases left in between. The CDR3 consists of 14 residues. The CDR3 coding sequence is TGTGCCAGCAGCTTATATGTAGTCGCCTACGAGCAGTACTTC. This translates into CASSLYVVAYEQYF. Looking up the rest from reference TRBV7-2 and TRBJ2-7 gives the full variable domain: GAGVSQSPSNKVTEKGKDVELRCDPISGHTALYWYRQSLGQGLEFLIYFQGNSAPDKSGLPSDRFSAERTGGSVSTLTIQRTQQEDSAVYLCASSLYVVAYEQYFGPGTRLTVT.

The chain links TRBV2 to TRBJ2-1, with D uncertain. The CDR3 sequence is 15 residues long. Germline V gene sequence: CDR1 SNHLY, CDR2 FYNNEI. Deletions cut 5 bases from V and 4 bases from J, with 15 bases between. CDR3 loop: CASSYDPPGYNEQFF. The CDR3 DNA follows: TGTGCCAGCAGTTATGACCCACCTGGGTACAATGAGCAGTTCTTC.

The chain recombines TRBV7-9 with TRBJ2-7, with TRBD1 identical over 10 bases. This CDR3 has 17 residues. The ends lost 5 bases at V and 3 bases at J; junction bases unmatched: 13. Germline values: CDR1 SEHNR, CDR2 FQNEAQ (reference sequence). CDR3 sequence: CASSPPTSGQGIYEQYF. DNA of the CDR3: TGTGCCAGCAGCCCGCCTACTTCGGGACAGGGGATCTACGAGCAGTACTTC.

The chain employs TRBV9 and TRBJ2-3; a possible D gene is TRBD2 (5 bases). Trimming removed 0 bases from V and 1 base from J, with 6 bases in between. CDR3 size: 14 residues. Germline V gives CDR1 SGDLS, CDR2 YYNGEE. In DNA, the CDR3 is TGTGCCAGCAGCGTAGAAGCGGGCACAGATACGCAGTATTTT. Residues: CASSVEAGTDTQYF.

The chain is built from TRBV7-2 and TRBJ2-1; TRBD1 might be the D (5 bases). CDR3 length equals 14 residues. Germline CDR1 and CDR2: SGHTA and FQGNSA. Between the trimmed V and J ends, which lost 7 bases and 15 bases, there was a span of 25 bases. The CDR3: CASTLARLRGFVFF. The DNA of the CDR3 is TGTGCCAGCACCCTGGCGCGGCTTAGGGGTTTCGTGTTCTTC.

V usage is TRBV6-2 or TRBV6-3 and J usage is TRBJ1-1; 11 bases map to TRBD1. V dropped 2 bases and J dropped 8; count of bases not matched to a gene: 7. From germline, CDR1 is MNHEY and CDR2 SVGEGT. The CDR3 covers 15 residues. CDR3 sequence reads: CASSYPGQGAREAFF. For the CDR3, the DNA is TGTGCCAGCAGTTACCCCGGACAGGGGGCTCGGGAAGCTTTCTTT.

This rearrangement joins TRBV23-1 to TRBJ2-7, with 7 nucleotides matching TRBD1. TRBV23-1 is treated as an ORF (open reading frame) with a function not yet certain. Unmatched junction bases numbered 4, after V lost 8 bases and J lost 0 bases. This CDR3 contains 13 residues. CDR3 region: CASRQGHSYEQYF. Here the CDR3 DNA reads TGCGCCAGCCGACAGGGCCACTCCTACGAGCAGTACTTC.

CDR3 bases: TGTGCCAGCATTTGGGGGGAGGGGGAGCTGTTTTTT. It encodes CASIWGEGELFF. The chain has TRBV6-4 and TRBJ2-2; D is perhaps TRBD2 (6 bases). The CDR3 spans 12 residues. V lost 7 bases and J lost 8, with 11 bases in between. The germline gives CDR1 MRHNA, CDR2 SNTAGT.

This chain joins TRBV3-1 (or the pseudogene TRBV3-2) and TRBJ2-7; no definite D call. The CDR3 has 13 residues. CDR1 is LGHDT and CDR2 is YNNKEL in the germline V gene (reference sequence). Trimming shortened V by 3 bases and J by 6 bases, and 12 bases separated the two germline ends. In nucleotides, the CDR3 is TGTGCCAGCAGCCAGAATGGGTTGGGCGAGCAGTACTTC. Protein sequence: CASSQNGLGEQYF.

The chain employs TRBV28 and TRBJ1-1; D is undetermined. The V gene's germline CDR1 is MDHEN and CDR2 SYDVKM. This CDR3 region has 11 residues. The ends were cut back, 1 base at V and 12 bases at J, with 9 bases in the middle. The chain's CDR3 is CASSLSYRTFF. CDR3 in DNA: TGTGCCAGCAGTTTATCGTATCGTACTTTCTTT.

This clone has only a few counts. The CDR3 here is CATSDLTSEVGIQYF. The CDR3 DNA reads as TGTGCCACCAGTGATTTAACCAGTGAAGTAGGCATTCAGTACTTC. This chain uses TRBV24-1 with TRBJ2-4; no definite D call. Looked up from germline, CDR1 is KGHDR and CDR2 is SFDVKD. The CDR3 extends over 15 amino acids. Trimming shortened V by 1 base and J by 9 bases, and 15 bases separated the two germline ends.

This clone occurred once. This chain links TRBV28 with TRBJ2-7; 10 bases align to TRBD2. Unmatched junction bases numbered 10, after V lost 7 bases and J lost 1 base. Germline CDR1 and CDR2: MDHEN and SYDVKM. This CDR3 contains 16 residues. The CDR3 coding sequence is TGTGCCAGCAACCCCACGGGACTAGCGTTTTCCTACGAGCAGTACTTC. Residues: CASNPTGLAFSYEQYF.

The V call is TRBV16, the J call TRBJ2-1; weak D call: TRBD1 (5 bases). The CDR3 has 16 amino acids. V lost 4 bases and J lost 0, with 13 bases in between. Germline assignment: CDR1 KGHSY and CDR2 FQNENV. CDR3 DNA: TGTGCCAGCAGCCTTTCCATGACAGTCTCCTACAATGAGCAGTTCTTC. It translates to CASSLSMTVSYNEQFF.

J is TRBJ2-7 and V is TRBV10-3, with TRBD1 matching over 9 bases. Germline V CDR1 and CDR2: ENHRY, SYGVKD. Unmatched junction bases numbered 16, after V lost 10 bases and J lost 6 bases. The CDR3 spans 15 residues. The CDR3 loop reads CATFNPGTGISEQYF. CDR3 coding DNA: TGTGCCACCTTTAATCCCGGGACAGGGATTAGCGAGCAGTACTTC.

A word on this clone: Germline and junction disagree at one end, which may indicate a read error. The chain recombines TRBV7-7 with TRBJ2-3; TRBD2 matches at 9 bases. This CDR3 has 15 residues. The germline V gene has CDR1 SSHAT and CDR2 FNYEAQ (reference sequence). The CDR3 reads CASSTGLAGADTQYF. The CDR3 bases are TGTGCTAGCAGCACGGGACTAGCTGGGGCAGATACGCAGTATTTT.

The J gene is TRBJ1-5, the V gene TRBV29-1, with TRBD1 identical over 12 bases. The CDR3 loop spans 13 amino acids. After removal of 6 bases from V and 5 bases from J, the junction contained 2 bases not matched to a gene. Per the germline V gene, CDR1 is SQVTM and CDR2 is ANQGSEA. The CDR3: CSVGQGAYQPQHF. In DNA, the CDR3 is TGCAGCGTGGGACAGGGGGCCTATCAGCCCCAGCATTTT.

The V gene is TRBV18, the J gene TRBJ1-5; 12 bases match TRBD1. V shed 3 bases and J 7 bases; nucleotides not matched to a gene: 7. Germline V gene lookup returns CDR1 KGHSH and CDR2 LQKENI. The CDR3 runs 16 residues. CDR3 region: CASSPPGQGAGQPQHF. The CDR3, as DNA: TGTGCCAGCTCACCCCCGGGACAGGGGGCAGGACAGCCCCAGCATTTT.

This chain links TRBV10-2 with TRBJ2-3; D is unresolved. The CDR3 loop spans 14 amino acids. Deletions cut 6 bases from V and 0 bases from J, with 10 bases between. The germline gives CDR1 WSHSY, CDR2 SAAADI. The CDR3 region is CASRSTASTDTQYF. CDR3 nucleotides: TGCGCCAGCAGGAGTACAGCGAGCACAGATACGCAGTATTTT.

The J gene is TRBJ1-1, the V gene TRBV7-9, with D possibly being TRBD1 (6 bases). Germline assignment: CDR1 SEHNR and CDR2 FQNEAQ (reference sequence). The ends were cut back, 2 bases at V and 4 bases at J, with 14 bases in the middle. CDR3 size: 15 residues. The CDR3 nucleotides read TGTGCCAGCAGCTTAATGGGGGGCGTCAGCACTGAAGCTTTCTTT. Its protein product is CASSLMGGVSTEAFF. Full variable domain (outside the CDR3, taken from reference TRBV7-9 and TRBJ1-1): DTGVSQNPRHKITKRGQNVTFRCDPISEHNRLYWYRQTLGQGPEFLTYFQNEAQLEKSRLLSDRFSAERPKGSFSTLEIQRTEQGDSAMYLCASSLMGGVSTEAFFGQGTRLTVV.

The genes are TRBV7-2 and TRBJ2-7; the D is unclear. V was pared by 5 bases and J by 2 bases, with 13 bases between. Germline assignment: CDR1 SGHTA and CDR2 FQGNSA. The CDR3 spans 14 residues. This CDR3 is CASSPGRNPYEQYF. CDR3 coding DNA: TGTGCCAGCAGCCCTGGACGGAACCCCTACGAGCAGTACTTC. Drawing the rest from reference TRBV7-2 and TRBJ2-7, the complete variable domain is GAGVSQSPSNKVTEKGKDVELRCDPISGHTALYWYRQSLGQGLEFLIYFQGNSAPDKSGLPSDRFSAERTGGSVSTLTIQRTQQEDSAVYLCASSPGRNPYEQYFGPGTRLTVT.

CDR3 residues: CASSQFKGRPNTEAFF. The DNA of the CDR3 is TGTGCCAGCAGCCAATTTAAGGGGCGCCCGAACACTGAAGCTTTCTTT. The chain uses TRBV14 and TRBJ1-1, with a possible D match to TRBD1 (5 bases). The CDR3 runs to 16 residues. Germline CDR1 reads SGHDN; CDR2 reads FVKESK. V shed 2 bases and J shed 1 base, with 14 bases lying between them. The full variable domain, its missing parts supplied by reference TRBV14 and TRBJ1-1, is EAGVTQFPSHSVIEKGQTVTLRCDPISGHDNLYWYRRVMGKEIKFLLHFVKESKQDESGMPNNRFLAERTGGTYSTLKVQPAELEDSGVYFCASSQFKGRPNTEAFFGQGTRLTVV.

The gene calls are TRBV19 and TRBJ2-7; 10 bases line up with TRBD2. CDR3 length: 15 residues. V lost 3 bases and J lost 6; bases outside the gene matches: 8. Germline V gene sequence: CDR1 LNHDA, CDR2 SQIVND (reference sequence). DNA of the CDR3: TGTGCCAGTAGTATGCTAGCGGGAGCCTCTCGCGAGCAGTACTTC. Protein sequence: CASSMLAGASREQYF.

The V call is TRBV11-2, the J call TRBJ1-6; tentatively, D is TRBD1 (5 bases). Germline V lookup: CDR1 SGHAT, CDR2 FQNNGV. CDR3 size: 15 residues. The V gene lost 5 bases and the J gene lost 8 bases, with 16 bases spanning the gap. CDR3 DNA sequence: TGTGCCAGCAGCCCCGTGGGCAGGGTTGATTCACCCCTCCACTTT. Protein sequence: CASSPVGRVDSPLHF.